This TCR beta chain originates from a study of CD8 T cells in ankylosing spondylitis. Broader study findings: Reportedly, disease-linked clones are significantly enriched in ankylosing spondylitis patients' matched synovial fluid. In the blood and synovial fluid of reactive arthritis, some motif variants had been previously reported. For ankylosing spondylitis blood, a TCR beta motif of fewer than 10 highly homologous variants appeared characteristic.

In its sample, this clonotype was seen many times. The antigen is unknown. Quantitative molecular-barcoded 5'-RACE generated the TCR beta libraries. TCRdb recomputed calls from the 5' RACE reads with MiXCR, one row per CDR3 protein. The repertoire has around 490,000 distinct CDR3 sequences, less than 6% of them found once; the top ten carry 3% to 4.5%. The CDR3 spans 16 residues. Germline V gene data show CDR1 as MNHEY and CDR2 as SMNVEV (reference sequence). With 5 bases clipped from V and 7 bases from J, the junction kept 9 bases outside the gene matches. The clonotype originates from a male donor with ankylosing spondylitis. The rearrangement links TRBV27 to TRBJ2-3, with TRBD2 identical over 13 bases. Material for sequencing was blood, either unsorted or a sorted T cell fraction (not recorded which). The CDR3 loop reads CASSSRTSGSEYTQYF. The DNA for the CDR3 is TGTGCCAGCAGTAGTCGGACTAGCGGGAGCGAATATACGCAGTATTTT.